A selection of T cell receptor beta chains follows, all from one sample in a study of blood T cell repertoires in COVID-19. This table comes from immunoSEQ multiplex PCR, and its TCRdb copy is limited to in-frame clones, with some not included. The table lists about 83,000 clones, around 90% of them singletons, with around 3% in the top ten. Sequencing was carried out using peripheral blood. The source of these receptors is a woman aged 50 to 65 with active or convalescent COVID-19. Each CDR3 is given with its conserved first and last residue. The D gene is left open where the match is weak. Clone sizes are given selectively: once, few, many, or a class where the clone is expanded.

d_call clone_size cdr3_length j_call v_call cdr3_nt cdr3_aa
. . 11 TRBJ2-3 TRBV5-1 TGCGCCAGCAGCTTCGAGACTGCGCAGTATTTT CASSFETAQYF
TRBD1 . 16 TRBJ1-2 TRBV19 TGTGCCAGTAGTTCGCAGGGGGCGCGAATCACCTATGGCTACACCTTC CASSSQGARITYGYTF
. few 15 TRBJ2-1 TRBV27 TGTGCCAGCAGTCAGACTAGGTCATATTCGAATGAGCAGTTCTTC CASSQTRSYSNEQFF
. . 15 TRBJ2-5 TRBV5-4 TGTGCCAGCAGCTTGACAGGGCAGGGGGGAGAGACCCAGTACTTC CASSLTGQGGETQYF
. . 13 TRBJ1-1 TRBV19 TGTGCCAGTAGTACTTTGAGGGACACTGAAGCTTTCTTT CASSTLRDTEAFF
. . 11 TRBJ2-1 TRBV20-1 TGCAGGCCCACCGAGGGCAATGAGCAGTTCTTC CRPTEGNEQFF
TRBD1 . 15 TRBJ2-5 TRBV7-2 TGTGCCACTAAGCGGACAGGGGGACTCGGAGAGACCCAGTACTTC CATKRTGGLGETQYF
. . 14 TRBJ2-5 TRBV5-1 TGCGCCAGCAGCTTGGTAGGAGGTTCGGAGACCCAGTACTTC CASSLVGGSETQYF
. . 13 TRBJ1-1 TRBV5-4 TGTGCCGGGTCCGGTGGAGTAGGCGCTGAAGCTTTCTTT CAGSGGVGAEAFF
. . 12 TRBJ1-2 TRBV27 TGTGCCAGCAAGGGCGGGGGGCGAGGCTACACCTTC CASKGGGRGYTF
. . 15 TRBJ1-1 TRBV7-6 TGTGCCAGCAGCTCCGGGGGGGGCTTAAACACTGAAGCTTTCTTT CASSSGGGLNTEAFF
TRBD1 . 17 TRBJ2-5 TRBV7-9 TGTGCCAGCAGCTCAAGACAGGGGAAGGGAAAGCAAGAGACCCAGTACTTC CASSSRQGKGKQETQYF
. . 14 TRBJ1-6 TRBV10-3 TGTGCCATCAGTGACCCCCGGGAGGGTTCACCCCTCCACTTT CAISDPREGSPLHF
. . 13 TRBJ1-3 TRBV6-5 TGTGCCAGCAGTAAGCCAGGAGGAAACACCATATATTTT CASSKPGGNTIYF
. . 15 TRBJ1-5 TRBV19 TGTGCCAGTAGGCCCCGGGGTAATAGCAATCAGCCCCAGCATTTT CASRPRGNSNQPQHF
. . 13 TRBJ1-1 TRBV12-3/TRBV12-4 TGTGCCAGCAGTTTACGGGGATACACTGAAGCTTTCTTT CASSLRGYTEAFF
TRBD1 . 14 TRBJ2-7 TRBV5-8 TGTGCCAGCAGCTTTTCAGGGGGCGCGGGAGAGCAGTACTTC CASSFSGGAGEQYF
TRBD1 . 16 TRBJ1-2 TRBV7-2 TGTGCCAGCAGCCGCCCTCCGGGACAGGGGGCGGGCGGCTACACCTTC CASSRPPGQGAGGYTF
TRBD2 . 19 TRBJ2-1 TRBV27 TGTGCCAGCAGTTTATCCGGGACAGGAATTGGTCTAGCGGGGGGGCGACGGTTCTTC CASSLSGTGIGLAGGRRFF
TRBD2 . 15 TRBJ2-1 TRBV5-4 TGTGCCAGCAGCATACTAGCGGGGGGGTACAATGAGCAGTTCTTC CASSILAGGYNEQFF
TRBD1 . 11 TRBJ2-7 TRBV20-1 TGCAGTGCTTTGGACAGGGTAAAGCAGTACTTC CSALDRVKQYF
TRBD2 few 14 TRBJ2-2 TRBV6-6 TGTGCCAGCAATAGCGGGGGGGCGGCCGGGGAGCTGTTTTTT CASNSGGAAGELFF
TRBD2 . 14 TRBJ2-1 TRBV19 TGTGCCAGTAGTATTTGGGGGGGCTACAATGAGCAGTTCTTC CASSIWGGYNEQFF
. . 14 TRBJ1-1 TRBV6-2/TRBV6-3 TGTGCCAGCAGTTACCCGACAGGGAACACTGAAGCTTTCTTT CASSYPTGNTEAFF
. few 13 TRBJ1-2 TRBV7-2 TGTGCCAGCAGCTTAGCCACAGTTGATGGCTACACCTTC CASSLATVDGYTF
. . 16 TRBJ2-3 TRBV21-1 TGTGCCCGCATCCTGATGCGGAGTTCCCGCACAGATACGCAGTATTTT CARILMRSSRTDTQYF
TRBD2 . 14 TRBJ2-1 TRBV4-3 TGCGCCAGCAGCCAAGCGGGGGGGCCTGATGAGCAGTTCTTC CASSQAGGPDEQFF
TRBD1 . 18 TRBJ1-6 TRBV19 TGTGCCAGTAGTCTCCGAAAACAGGGGGGTTACTATAATTCACCCCTCCACTTT CASSLRKQGGYYNSPLHF
TRBD1 . 14 TRBJ1-2 TRBV30 TGTGCCTGTAACATCCAACAGGGGCCCCGGGGCTACACCTTC CACNIQQGPRGYTF